These 32 T cell receptor beta chains were sequenced from one sample in a study of regulatory dendritic cells for organ transplantation (dated by TCRdb to about 2017). Library generation was performed with the immunoSEQ multiplex PCR assay. TCRdb limited this immuneACCESS table to in-frame rearrangements with V and J called. A share of clones is missing; checked studies link under half to unresolved V genes, and the rest is unexplained. The sample records 20,000 or so clones, approximately 79% of which are singletons. The top ten clonotypes cover around 3% of the sample. Sorted T cell subsets were CFSE-labeled and co-cultured for 4 to 5 days with allogeneic regulatory or mature dendritic cells at a 1:10 DC:T ratio. These receptors' targets are unknown. Sample: memory CD4+ T cells from blood cultured with regulatory dendritic cells. The cell subset or site label here, explained by the study, means: CD45RO+ memory T cells. All receptors come from a human donor in good health.

Concerning this clone itself: Without the conserved terminal phenylalanine or tryptophan, this CDR3 likely stems from a read error. The DNA is omitted, as the CDR3 cannot be located on it reliably, and the CDR3 follows TCRdb's listing. The chain is built from TRBV7-3 and TRBJ2-3. A total of 8 residues make up the CDR3, ends included. Looked up from germline, CDR1 is SGHTA and CDR2 is FQGTGA. The CDR3: CASSLDLS.

The chain recombines TRBV7-2 with TRBJ1-6; TRBD1 matches at 10 bases. V trimming: 5 bases; J trimming: 3 bases; junction bases outside the gene matches: 4. The length of the CDR3 is 16 residues. Germline CDR1 and CDR2: SGHTA and FQGNSA. DNA for the CDR3: TGTGCCAGCAGCCTCAGGACAGGGGGCTATAATTCACCCCTCCACTTT. Amino acid sequence: CASSLRTGGYNSPLHF.

The rearrangement joins TRBV11-2 to TRBJ2-2; no clear D. This CDR3 has 16 residues. With 5 bases removed from V and 4 bases from J, the gap between germline ends came to 17 bases. The germline V gene has CDR1 SGHAT and CDR2 FQNNGV. The CDR3: CASSLGAGLSTGELFF. In nucleotides, the CDR3 is TGTGCCAGCAGCCTAGGCGCTGGATTGAGCACCGGGGAGCTGTTTTTT.

The chain carries TRBV2 and TRBJ1-2; D uncertain. The ends were cut back, 6 bases at V and 6 bases at J, with 8 bases in the middle. Germline V gene lookup returns CDR1 SNHLY and CDR2 FYNNEI. The CDR3 sequence is 11 residues long. CDR3 in DNA: TGTGCCAGCAGGACCTGGGATGGCTACACCTTC. As protein: CASRTWDGYTF.

This rearrangement joins TRBV4-3 to TRBJ1-2, with 8 bases that match TRBD1. Germline assignment: CDR1 LGHNA and CDR2 YSLEER. Trimming took 3 bases from V and 0 from J; bases not matched to a gene: 3. This CDR3 is built from 15 residues. CDR3 in DNA: TGCGCCAGCAGCCAGCAGACAGGGGCTAACTATGGCTACACCTTC. Residues: CASSQQTGANYGYTF.

The chain links TRBV15 to TRBJ1-3, with D hard to call. CDR3 length: 13 residues. V was cut by 3 bases and J by 4 bases, with 7 bases left in between. Per germline, CDR1 LNHNV and CDR2 YYDKDF (reference sequence). The CDR3 loop reads CATSSSAGNTIYF. In DNA, the CDR3 is TGTGCCACCAGCAGCTCCGCAGGAAACACCATATATTTT.

The genes are TRBV9 and TRBJ2-2; a weak D match, TRBD2 (5 bases). The CDR3 totals 14 residues. Trimming took off 1 base at V and 7 bases at J, with 11 bases between the two ends. Germline CDR1 SGDLS, CDR2 YYNGEE. The CDR3 loop reads CASSVMPGGGELFF. In nucleotides, the CDR3 is TGTGCCAGCAGCGTAATGCCCGGAGGCGGGGAGCTGTTTTTT.

The V gene is TRBV19, the J gene TRBJ2-4; maybe TRBD1 (6 bases). Deletions cut 2 bases from V and 1 base from J, with 9 bases between. Germline values: CDR1 LNHDA, CDR2 SQIVND (reference sequence). This CDR3 is built from 15 residues. CDR3 sequence (DNA): TGTGCCAGTAGTATACCCAGGGGCGCCAAAAACATTCAGTACTTC. It specifies CASSIPRGAKNIQYF. Drawing the rest from reference TRBV19 and TRBJ2-4, the complete variable domain is DGGITQSPKYLFRKEGQNVTLSCEQNLNHDAMYWYRQDPGQGLRLIYYSQIVNDFQKGDIAEGYSVSREKKESFPLTVTSAQKNPTAFYLCASSIPRGAKNIQYFGAGTRLSVL.

This rearrangement joins TRBV11-2 to TRBJ1-2; tentative D call: TRBD1 (5 bases). CDR1 and CDR2 from the germline V gene are SGHAT and FQNNGV. The CDR3 is 15 residues long. V lost 1 base and J lost 1, with 10 bases in between. The CDR3 loop reads CASSLGGQGNYGYTF. The CDR3 nucleotides read TGTGCCAGCAGCTTAGGGGGTCAGGGTAACTATGGCTACACCTTC.

The J gene is TRBJ2-7, the V gene TRBV7-3; D might be TRBD2 (5 bases). Germline V gene sequence: CDR1 SGHTA, CDR2 FQGTGA. Trimming removed 6 bases from V and 2 bases from J, with 11 bases in between. CDR3 length: 13 residues. CDR3 amino acids: CASSLAQPYEQYF. The CDR3 DNA is TGTGCCAGCAGTCTAGCACAGCCCTACGAGCAGTACTTC.

This clone has just a few counts. This chain links TRBV11-2 with TRBJ2-3; D is unresolved. The CDR3 extends over 17 amino acids. Deletions cut 4 bases from V and 0 bases from J, with 17 bases between. Germline assignment: CDR1 SGHAT and CDR2 FQNNGV. CDR3 sequence reads: CASSSKYTRLSTDTQYF. The CDR3 DNA reads TGTGCCAGCAGCTCTAAATATACGCGGTTGAGCACAGATACGCAGTATTTT. The complete variable domain, with remaining parts taken from reference TRBV11-2 and TRBJ2-3, reads EAGVAQSPRYKIIEKRQSVAFWCNPISGHATLYWYQQILGQGPKLLIQFQNNGVVDDSQLPKDRFSAERLKGVDSTLKIQPAKLEDSAVYLCASSSKYTRLSTDTQYFGPGTRLTVL.

This clone was counted once. This sequence joins TRBV19 and TRBJ2-4, with 7 bases matching TRBD2. Germline V CDR1 and CDR2: LNHDA, SQIVND (reference sequence). The junction had 13 bases not matched to a gene; V was cut back by 4 bases and J by 1 base. CDR3 size: 18 residues. As DNA, the CDR3 is TGTGCCAGTAGTAGCCCTACCGGACTAGTTGGTGCCAAAAACATTCAGTACTTC. It yields the protein CASSSPTGLVGAKNIQYF.

The chain is built from TRBV6-1 and TRBJ1-5, with 7 bases fitting TRBD1. The CDR3 contains 15 residues. Germline loops: CDR1 MNHNS, CDR2 SASEGT. V gave up 4 bases and J gave up 6 bases; unmatched junction bases: 9. CDR3 sequence reads: CASSAERTGPQPQHF. The CDR3 bases are TGTGCCAGCAGTGCCGAAAGGACAGGACCTCAGCCCCAGCATTTT.

This sequence joins TRBV19 and TRBJ2-7; 11 nucleotides align to TRBD1. The CDR3 has 14 residues. Trimming took 5 bases from V and 6 from J; bases not matched to a gene: 6. Germline V CDR1 and CDR2: LNHDA, SQIVND (reference sequence). CDR3 coding DNA: TGTGCCAGTAGTCTCACCGGGACAGGGGGCGAGCAGTACTTC. The encoded protein is CASSLTGTGGEQYF.

The V gene is TRBV7-2, the J gene TRBJ2-3, with D uncertain. Trimming removed 5 bases at V and 7 bases at J, with 10 bases between. The CDR3 consists of 12 residues. Germline CDR1 and CDR2: SGHTA and FQGNSA. CDR3 protein: CASSINRNTQYF. In DNA form, the CDR3 reads TGTGCCAGCAGCATAAATCGGAATACGCAGTATTTT.

The gene calls are TRBV4-3 and TRBJ2-5; 8 positions agree with TRBD1. Looked up from germline, CDR1 is LGHNA and CDR2 is YSLEER. The CDR3 loop spans 14 amino acids. The junction had 1 base not matched to a gene; V was cut back by 4 bases and J by 0 bases. CDR3: CASSRDRNQETQYF. The CDR3 bases are TGCGCCAGCAGCCGGGACAGGAACCAAGAGACCCAGTACTTC.

The chain joins TRBV5-1 to TRBJ2-7; possibly TRBD2 for D (6 bases). V gave up 0 bases and J gave up 3 bases, with 13 bases separating them. Germline loops: CDR1 SGHRS, CDR2 YFSETQ. The length of the CDR3 is 15 residues. CDR3 coding DNA: TGCGCCAGCAGCTTGGGGCCGGGCGGGGTCTACGAGCAGTACTTC. It codes for CASSLGPGGVYEQYF.

This chain uses TRBV15 with TRBJ2-3; 10 bases agree with TRBD2. Germline CDR1 reads LNHNV; CDR2 reads YYDKDF (reference sequence). After removal of 0 bases from V and 6 bases from J, the junction contained 18 bases not matched to a gene. CDR3 size: 20 residues. The CDR3 region has the DNA TGTGCCACCAGCAGAGATCCCCCGGCTAGCGGGGGAGTGAATCGGGATACGCAGTATTTT. As protein: CATSRDPPASGGVNRDTQYF.

The chain combines TRBV27 with TRBJ2-4; unclear D gene. V shed 7 bases and J shed 13 bases, with 11 bases lying between them. This CDR3 is 10 amino acids long. Germline V lookup: CDR1 MNHEY, CDR2 SMNVEV (reference sequence). The CDR3 nucleotides read TGTGCCAGCAAGGTGGACCTACAGTACTTC. Encoded protein: CASKVDLQYF.

The rearrangement uses TRBV7-2 and TRBJ1-3; possible D gene TRBD1, 5 bases. The germline V gene encodes CDR1 SGHTA and CDR2 FQGNSA. V lost 8 bases to trimming and J lost 2 bases, with 13 bases between them. This CDR3 has 14 residues. The CDR3 DNA sequence: TGTGCCAGCGGTTTCGGGGGGGCTGGAAACACCATATATTTT. Its protein product is CASGFGGAGNTIYF.

The rearrangement links TRBV19 to TRBJ2-3, with D tentatively TRBD2 (6 bases). The ends were cut back, 1 base at V and 6 bases at J, with 17 bases in the middle. CDR1 is LNHDA, CDR2 SQIVND, per germline (reference sequence). CDR3 size: 16 residues. In nucleotides, the CDR3 is TGTGCCAGTAGTATAGGGGACTCCTTCGAGGCGGATACGCAGTATTTT. Translated, it gives CASSIGDSFEADTQYF.

The DNA for the CDR3 is TGCGCCAGCAGCTTGGCCGGGAAGGGAGGGGTAGATGAGCAGTTCTTC. The encoded protein is CASSLAGKGGVDEQFF. V is TRBV5-1 and J is TRBJ2-1; 7 bases are shared with TRBD2. The germline V gene encodes CDR1 SGHRS and CDR2 YFSETQ. CDR3 length: 16 residues. Unmatched junction bases numbered 11, after V lost 0 bases and J lost 8 bases. Variable domain in full (rest from reference TRBV5-1 and TRBJ2-1): KAGVTQTPRYLIKTRGQQVTLSCSPISGHRSVSWYQQTPGQGLQFLFEYFSETQRNKGNFPGRFSGRQFSNSRSEMNVSTLELGDSALYLCASSLAGKGGVDEQFFGPGTRLTVL.

V gene TRBV7-2 combines with J gene TRBJ2-7; 8 bases match TRBD1. The CDR3 contains 15 residues. The germline gives CDR1 SGHTA, CDR2 FQGNSA. Germline trimming cut 3 bases from V and 3 bases from J; bases unmatched to any gene: 7. The CDR3, as DNA: TGTGCCAGCAGCTTCAATCAGGGGGCAGGCTACGAGCAGTACTTC. It codes for CASSFNQGAGYEQYF.

The V call is TRBV27, the J call TRBJ2-1; D is possibly TRBD2 (5 bases). Germline values: CDR1 MNHEY, CDR2 SMNVEV (reference sequence). This CDR3 is 13 amino acids long. V was pared by 2 bases and J by 13 bases, with 15 bases between. As DNA, the CDR3 is TGTGCCAGCAGTTTAGCCTCCCTTTCGGGACAGTTCTTC. The encoded protein is CASSLASLSGQFF.

The chain joins TRBV6-5 to TRBJ1-6; D perhaps matches TRBD1 (5 bases). Germline assignment: CDR1 MNHEY and CDR2 SVGAGI. The ends were cut back, 2 bases at V and 8 bases at J, with 13 bases in the middle. The CDR3 is 15 residues long. The CDR3 bases are TGTGCCAGCAGTTACGAGGGGAACCCCTATTCACCCCTCCACTTT. Translating gives CASSYEGNPYSPLHF.

The rearrangement joins TRBV5-1 to TRBJ2-1, with D possibly TRBD2 on 5 matching bases. The germline CDR1 and CDR2 sequences are SGHRS and YFSETQ. V was clipped by 0 bases and J by 0 bases, with 16 bases between them. This CDR3 has 18 residues. CDR3 sequence: CASSLEGLAYSSYNEQFF. As DNA, the CDR3 is TGCGCCAGCAGCTTGGAAGGGCTAGCTTATAGCTCCTACAATGAGCAGTTCTTC.

This clone was recorded only once. CDR3 sequence (DNA): TGTGCCAGCAGTCCTGGGACTAGCGGGCCGACCTACGAGCAGTACTTC. This encodes CASSPGTSGPTYEQYF. J is TRBJ2-7 and V is TRBV27, with 12 bases lining up with TRBD2. The CDR3 totals 16 residues. V was pared by 5 bases and J by 2 bases, with 7 bases of the junction left unmatched. CDR1 MNHEY and CDR2 SMNVEV come from the germline V gene (reference sequence).

In DNA form, the CDR3 reads TGCAGCGTGGGCATTGGGTGGGGCACTGAAGCTTTCTTT. Translation: CSVGIGWGTEAFF. The chain uses TRBV29-1 and TRBJ1-1; D ambiguous. V was shortened by 6 bases and J by 4 bases, with 15 bases between the two germline ends. CDR1 and CDR2 (germline): SQVTM, ANQGSEA. This CDR3 region has 13 residues.

The sample holds one count of this clone. J is TRBJ2-5 and V is TRBV7-2, with D tentatively TRBD1 (7 bases). Germline-derived CDR1 and CDR2 are SGHTA and FQGNSA. CDR3 length: 16 amino acids. V lost 2 bases and J 1 base, leaving 14 bases between the germline ends. CDR3 in DNA: TGTGCCAGCAGCTTAAGGCAGGGGGGATTCCAAGAGACCCAGTACTTC. Amino acid sequence: CASSLRQGGFQETQYF.

The chain couples TRBV14 to TRBJ1-1, with D unresolved. Trimming pared 0 bases from V and 8 bases from J, leaving 13 bases between. Germline V CDR1 and CDR2: SGHDN, FVKESK. This CDR3 region has 14 residues. CDR3 sequence (DNA): TGTGCCAGCAGCCAAGAATTGGGGTTGGGGGAAGCTTTCTTT. Protein: CASSQELGLGEAFF.

The chain is built from TRBV4-3 and TRBJ2-2; D perhaps matches TRBD2 (6 bases). Germline V gene sequence: CDR1 LGHNA, CDR2 YSLEER. This CDR3 region has 13 residues. Trimming removed 0 bases from V and 9 bases from J, with 8 bases in between. CDR3 nucleotides: TGCGCCAGCAGCCAAGATGGAGGGCGGGAGCTGTTTTTT. Translation: CASSQDGGRELFF.

This sequence joins TRBV18 and TRBJ2-3; TRBD2 matches 13 bases. Looked up from germline, CDR1 is KGHSH and CDR2 is LQKENI. This CDR3 is built from 16 residues. V lost 6 bases to trimming and J lost 8 bases; unmatched junction nucleotides: 11. The CDR3 protein is CASSPGLAGPRGTQYF. The CDR3, as DNA: TGTGCCAGCTCTCCGGGACTAGCGGGACCGAGAGGTACGCAGTATTTT.